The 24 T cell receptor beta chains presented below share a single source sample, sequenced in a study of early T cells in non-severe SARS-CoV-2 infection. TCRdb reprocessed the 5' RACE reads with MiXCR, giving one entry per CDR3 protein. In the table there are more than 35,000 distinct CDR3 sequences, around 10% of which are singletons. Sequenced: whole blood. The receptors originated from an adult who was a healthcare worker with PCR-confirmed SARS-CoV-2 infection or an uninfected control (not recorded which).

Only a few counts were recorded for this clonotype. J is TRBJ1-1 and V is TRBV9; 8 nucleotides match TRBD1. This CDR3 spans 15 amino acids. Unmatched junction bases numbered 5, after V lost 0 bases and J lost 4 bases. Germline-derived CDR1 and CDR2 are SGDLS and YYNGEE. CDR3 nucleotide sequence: TGTGCCAGCAGCGTAGGGGTCCAGGGGGCCACTGAAGCTTTCTTT. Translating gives CASSVGVQGATEAFF.

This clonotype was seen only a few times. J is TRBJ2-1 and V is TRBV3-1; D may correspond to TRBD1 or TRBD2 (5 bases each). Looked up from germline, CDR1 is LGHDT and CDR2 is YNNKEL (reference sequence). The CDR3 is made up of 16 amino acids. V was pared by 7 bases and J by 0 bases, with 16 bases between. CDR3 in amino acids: CASTDSGGSSYNEQFF. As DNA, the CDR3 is TGTGCCAGCACCGATTCTGGGGGAAGCTCCTACAATGAGCAGTTCTTC.

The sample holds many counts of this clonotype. CDR3 residues: CASSYSGARGNQPQHF. CDR3 DNA: TGTGCCAGCAGTTACTCGGGGGCGCGGGGCAATCAGCCCCAGCATTTT. V usage is TRBV6-6 and J usage is TRBJ1-5, with a tentative D call TRBD1 (6 bases). This CDR3 has 16 amino acids. With 0 bases removed from V and 2 bases from J, the gap between germline ends came to 11 bases. Germline loops: CDR1 MNHNY, CDR2 SVGAGI (reference sequence).

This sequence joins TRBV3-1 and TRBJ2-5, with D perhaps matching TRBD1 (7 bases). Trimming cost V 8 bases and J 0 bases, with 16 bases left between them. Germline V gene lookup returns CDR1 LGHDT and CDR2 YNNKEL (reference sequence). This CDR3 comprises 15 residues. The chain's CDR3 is CASHGGQSYQETQYF. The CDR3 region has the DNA TGTGCCAGCCACGGGGGACAGTCTTACCAAGAGACCCAGTACTTC.

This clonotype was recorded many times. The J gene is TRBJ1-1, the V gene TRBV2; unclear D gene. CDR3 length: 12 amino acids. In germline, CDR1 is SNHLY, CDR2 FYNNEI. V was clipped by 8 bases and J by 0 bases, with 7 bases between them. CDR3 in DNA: TGTGCCAGCCGCGCGGTGAACACTGAAGCTTTCTTT. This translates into CASRAVNTEAFF.

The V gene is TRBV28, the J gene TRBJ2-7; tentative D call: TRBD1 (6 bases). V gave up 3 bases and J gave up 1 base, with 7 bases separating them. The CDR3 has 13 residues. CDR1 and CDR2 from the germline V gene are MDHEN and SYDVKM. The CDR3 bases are TGTGCCAGCAGTTTCGGACAGTCCTACGAGCAGTACTTC. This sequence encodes CASSFGQSYEQYF.

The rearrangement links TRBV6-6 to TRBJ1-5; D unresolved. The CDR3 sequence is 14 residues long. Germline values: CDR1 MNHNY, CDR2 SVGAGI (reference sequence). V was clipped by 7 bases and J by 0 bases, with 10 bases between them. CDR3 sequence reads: CASTSTHSNQPQHF. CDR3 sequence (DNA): TGTGCCAGCACCTCGACCCATAGCAATCAGCCCCAGCATTTT.

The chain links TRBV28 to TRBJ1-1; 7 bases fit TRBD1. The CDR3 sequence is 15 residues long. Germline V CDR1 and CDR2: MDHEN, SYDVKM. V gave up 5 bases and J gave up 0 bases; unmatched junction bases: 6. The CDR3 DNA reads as TGTGCCAGCAGTCCGTCAGGGGGAATGAACACTGAAGCTTTCTTT. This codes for CASSPSGGMNTEAFF. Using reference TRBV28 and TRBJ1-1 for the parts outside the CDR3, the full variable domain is DVKVTQSSRYLVKRTGEKVFLECVQDMDHENMFWYRQDPGLGLRLIYFSYDVKMKEKGDIPEGYSVSREKKERFSLILESASTNQTSMYLCASSPSGGMNTEAFFGQGTRLTVV.

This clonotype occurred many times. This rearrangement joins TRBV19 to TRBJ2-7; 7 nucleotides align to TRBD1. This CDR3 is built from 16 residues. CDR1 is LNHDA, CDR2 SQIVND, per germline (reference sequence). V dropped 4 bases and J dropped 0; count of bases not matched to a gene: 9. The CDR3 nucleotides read TGTGCCAGTAGTACCCGTCGACAGGGTCGCTCCTACGAGCAGTACTTC. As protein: CASSTRRQGRSYEQYF.

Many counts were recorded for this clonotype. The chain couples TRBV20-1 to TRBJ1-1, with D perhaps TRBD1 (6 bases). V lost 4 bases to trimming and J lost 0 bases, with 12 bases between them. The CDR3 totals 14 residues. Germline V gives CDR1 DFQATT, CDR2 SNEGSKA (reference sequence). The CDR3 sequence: CSATTGLVNTEAFF. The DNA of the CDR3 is TGCAGTGCTACTACAGGGTTGGTGAACACTGAAGCTTTCTTT.

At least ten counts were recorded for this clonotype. This CDR3 reads CASSPRDGSTDTQYF. The CDR3 coding sequence is TGTGCCAGCAGCCCCCGCGACGGAAGCACAGATACGCAGTATTTT. The V call is TRBV7-8, the J call TRBJ2-3; D is unresolved. Per germline, CDR1 SGHVS and CDR2 FQNEAQ. There are 15 residues in the CDR3. Trimming took off 5 bases at V and 0 bases at J, with 12 bases between the two ends. Variable domain in full (rest from reference TRBV7-8 and TRBJ2-3): GAGVSQSPRYKVAKRGQDVALRCDPISGHVSLFWYQQALGQGPEFLTYFQNEAQLDKSGLPSDRFFAERPEGSVSTLKIQRTQQEDSAVYLCASSPRDGSTDTQYFGPGTRLTVL.

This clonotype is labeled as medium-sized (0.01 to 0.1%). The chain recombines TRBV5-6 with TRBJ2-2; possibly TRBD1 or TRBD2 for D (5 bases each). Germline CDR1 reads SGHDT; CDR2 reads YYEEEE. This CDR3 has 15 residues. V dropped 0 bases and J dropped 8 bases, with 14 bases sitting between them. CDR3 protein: CASSLGQDGTGELFF. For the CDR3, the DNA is TGTGCCAGCAGCTTGGGGCAGGACGGGACGGGGGAGCTGTTTTTT. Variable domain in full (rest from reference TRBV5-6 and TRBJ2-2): DAGVTQSPTHLIKTRGQQVTLRCSPKSGHDTVSWYQQALGQGPQFIFQYYEEEERQRGNFPDRFSGHQFPNYSSELNVNALLLGDSALYLCASSLGQDGTGELFFGEGSRLTVL.

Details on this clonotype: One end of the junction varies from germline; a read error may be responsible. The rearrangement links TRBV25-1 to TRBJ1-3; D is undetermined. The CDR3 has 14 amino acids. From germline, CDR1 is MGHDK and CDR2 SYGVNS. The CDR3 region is CASSVAASENTIYF. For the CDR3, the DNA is TGTGCCAGCAGTGTGGCAGCCTCTGAAAACACCATATATTTT.

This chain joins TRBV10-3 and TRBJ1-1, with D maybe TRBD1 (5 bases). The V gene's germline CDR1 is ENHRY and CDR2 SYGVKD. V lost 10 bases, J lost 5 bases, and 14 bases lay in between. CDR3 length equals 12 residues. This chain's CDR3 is CASRAGSTEAFF. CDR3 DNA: TGTGCCAGCAGGGCGGGAAGTACTGAAGCTTTCTTT.

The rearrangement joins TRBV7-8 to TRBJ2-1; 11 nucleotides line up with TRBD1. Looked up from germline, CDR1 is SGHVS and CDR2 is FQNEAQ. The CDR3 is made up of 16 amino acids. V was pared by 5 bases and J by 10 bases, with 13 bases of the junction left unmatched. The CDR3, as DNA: TGTGCCAGCAGCGCCGGGTTGGACAGGGGGCCTCGGGAGCAGTTCTTC. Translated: CASSAGLDRGPREQFF.

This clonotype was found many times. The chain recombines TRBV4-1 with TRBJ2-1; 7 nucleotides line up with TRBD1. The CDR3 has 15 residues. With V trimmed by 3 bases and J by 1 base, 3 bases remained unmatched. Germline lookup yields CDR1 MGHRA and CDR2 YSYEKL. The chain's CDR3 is CASSHPGQSYNEQFF. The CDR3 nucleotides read TGCGCCAGCAGCCATCCGGGACAGTCCTACAATGAGCAGTTCTTC.

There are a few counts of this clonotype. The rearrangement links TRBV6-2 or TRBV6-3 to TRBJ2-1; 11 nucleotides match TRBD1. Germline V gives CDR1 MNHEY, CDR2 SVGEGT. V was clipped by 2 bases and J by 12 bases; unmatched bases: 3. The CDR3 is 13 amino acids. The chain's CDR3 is CASSYRTGGRQFF. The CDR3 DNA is TGTGCCAGCAGTTACAGGACAGGGGGCAGGCAGTTCTTC.

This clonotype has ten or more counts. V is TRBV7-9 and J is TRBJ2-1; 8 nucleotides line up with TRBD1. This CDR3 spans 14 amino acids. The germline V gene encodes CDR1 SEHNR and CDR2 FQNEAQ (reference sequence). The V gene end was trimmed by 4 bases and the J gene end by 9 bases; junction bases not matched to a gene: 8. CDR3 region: CASSYLDRDFEQFF. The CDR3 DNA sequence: TGTGCCAGCAGCTACTTGGACAGGGACTTTGAGCAGTTCTTC. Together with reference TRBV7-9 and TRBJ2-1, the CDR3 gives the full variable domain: DTGVSQNPRHKITKRGQNVTFRCDPISEHNRLYWYRQTLGQGPEFLTYFQNEAQLEKSRLLSDRFSAERPKGSFSTLEIQRTEQGDSAMYLCASSYLDRDFEQFFGPGTRLTVL.

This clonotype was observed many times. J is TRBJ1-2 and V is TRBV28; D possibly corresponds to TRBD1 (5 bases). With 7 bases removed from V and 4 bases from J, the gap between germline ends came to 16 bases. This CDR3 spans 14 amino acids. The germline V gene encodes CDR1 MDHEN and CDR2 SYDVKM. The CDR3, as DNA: TGTGCCAGCATCCGGGCGCAGGGACTCTATGGCTACACCTTC. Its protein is CASIRAQGLYGYTF.

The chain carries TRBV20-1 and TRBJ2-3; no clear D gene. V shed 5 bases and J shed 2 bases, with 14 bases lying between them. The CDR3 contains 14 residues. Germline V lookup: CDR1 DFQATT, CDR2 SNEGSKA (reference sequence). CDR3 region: CSAPHYGITDTQYF. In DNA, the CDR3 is TGCAGTGCTCCCCACTACGGAATCACAGATACGCAGTATTTT.

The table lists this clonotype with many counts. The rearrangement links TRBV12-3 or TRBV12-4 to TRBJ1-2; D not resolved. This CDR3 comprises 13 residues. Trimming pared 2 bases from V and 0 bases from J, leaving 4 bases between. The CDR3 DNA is TGTGCCAGCAGTTTAATTGCTAACTATGGCTACACCTTC. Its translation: CASSLIANYGYTF.

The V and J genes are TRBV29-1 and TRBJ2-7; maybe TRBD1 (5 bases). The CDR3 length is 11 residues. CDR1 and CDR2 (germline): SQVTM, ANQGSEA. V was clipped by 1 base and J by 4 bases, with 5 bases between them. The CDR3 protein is CSVEAGYEQYF. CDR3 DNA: TGCAGCGTTGAAGCAGGGTACGAGCAGTACTTC.

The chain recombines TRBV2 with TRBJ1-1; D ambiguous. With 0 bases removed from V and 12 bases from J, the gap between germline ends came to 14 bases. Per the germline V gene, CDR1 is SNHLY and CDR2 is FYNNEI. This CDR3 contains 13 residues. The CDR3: CASSEAVQAATFF. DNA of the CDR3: TGTGCCAGCAGTGAAGCTGTCCAAGCGGCGACTTTCTTT.

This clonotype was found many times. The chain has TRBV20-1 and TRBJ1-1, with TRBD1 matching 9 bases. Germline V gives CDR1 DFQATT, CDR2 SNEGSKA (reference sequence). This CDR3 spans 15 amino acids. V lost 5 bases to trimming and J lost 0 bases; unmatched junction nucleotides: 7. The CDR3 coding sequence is TGCAGTGCTCCACCTGGGACAGGGATGAACACTGAAGCTTTCTTT. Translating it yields CSAPPGTGMNTEAFF.